The text below deals with one TCR beta chain. As for treatment: some 20 received Ad26.COV2.S at low or high dose, single or two shots; about five received placebo; per-sample allocation not given. Samples were taken on day 63 after the first vaccine or placebo injection. Assay used: immunoSEQ multiplex PCR; TCRdb lists only in-frame clones, some missing. The table lists 500,000 or so clones, roughly 89% of them singletons, with about 2.5% in the top ten. This record comes from a study of Ad26.COV2.S vaccination and SARS-CoV-2 variants. CDR3 length: 15 residues. Trimming cost V 0 bases and J 1 base, with 9 bases left between them. Germline lookup yields CDR1 SGHNT and CDR2 YYREEE (reference sequence).

V gene TRBV5-4 combines with J gene TRBJ2-3, with D perhaps matching TRBD2 (5 bases). This receptor was obtained from a person between 18 and 60 years old who received the Ad26.COV2.S COVID-19 vaccine or a placebo. Sequencing was performed on peripheral blood, taken in a trial of Ad26.COV2.S vaccine versus placebo. CDR3 sequence: CASSLARGRTDTQYF. Here the CDR3 DNA reads TGTGCCAGCAGCTTGGCACGGGGTCGCACAGATACGCAGTATTTT.